This paragraph reports one T cell receptor beta chain. The antigen remains undetermined. Terminally differentiated effector memory CD45RA+ cells were excluded from the naive CD8 cells, which were CD45RO-negative and positively selected for CCR7. These data are taken from a study of shared clonotypes between healthy human individuals. Overall study results and limits: A few donors had roughly 5% of their naive CD4 clonotypes in common.

Libraries were prepared by immunoSEQ multiplex PCR; TCRdb keeps only in-frame clonotypes and omits some of them. The sample records 650,000 to 800,000 clones, around 90% being singletons. Trimming took 6 bases from V and 3 from J; bases not matched to a gene: 9. From germline, CDR1 is MDHEN and CDR2 SYDVKM. This CDR3 spans 15 amino acids. The sample consisted of naive CD8+ T cells sorted from blood. The sequence came from a man aged 30 to 45 in good health. The J gene is TRBJ2-7, the V gene TRBV28, with 9 bases lining up with TRBD2. The CDR3 region is CASSALAGVLYEQYF. The CDR3 DNA sequence: TGTGCCAGCAGCGCCTTAGCGGGAGTCCTCTACGAGCAGTACTTC.